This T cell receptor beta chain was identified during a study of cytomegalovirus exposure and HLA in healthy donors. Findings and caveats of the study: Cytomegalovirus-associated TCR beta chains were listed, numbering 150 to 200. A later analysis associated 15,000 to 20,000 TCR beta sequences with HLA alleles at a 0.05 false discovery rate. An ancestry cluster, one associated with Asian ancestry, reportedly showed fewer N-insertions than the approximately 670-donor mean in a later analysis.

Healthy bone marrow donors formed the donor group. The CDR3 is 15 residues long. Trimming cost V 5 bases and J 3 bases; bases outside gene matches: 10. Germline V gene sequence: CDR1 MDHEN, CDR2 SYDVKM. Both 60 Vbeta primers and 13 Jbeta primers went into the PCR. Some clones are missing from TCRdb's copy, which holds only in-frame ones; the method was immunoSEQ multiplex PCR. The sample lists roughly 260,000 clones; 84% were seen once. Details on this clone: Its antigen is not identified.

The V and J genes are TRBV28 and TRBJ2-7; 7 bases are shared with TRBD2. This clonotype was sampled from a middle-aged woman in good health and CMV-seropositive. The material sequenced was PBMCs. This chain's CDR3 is CASSPASAGVYEQYF. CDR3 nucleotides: TGTGCCAGCAGTCCCGCGTCGGCGGGAGTCTACGAGCAGTACTTC.